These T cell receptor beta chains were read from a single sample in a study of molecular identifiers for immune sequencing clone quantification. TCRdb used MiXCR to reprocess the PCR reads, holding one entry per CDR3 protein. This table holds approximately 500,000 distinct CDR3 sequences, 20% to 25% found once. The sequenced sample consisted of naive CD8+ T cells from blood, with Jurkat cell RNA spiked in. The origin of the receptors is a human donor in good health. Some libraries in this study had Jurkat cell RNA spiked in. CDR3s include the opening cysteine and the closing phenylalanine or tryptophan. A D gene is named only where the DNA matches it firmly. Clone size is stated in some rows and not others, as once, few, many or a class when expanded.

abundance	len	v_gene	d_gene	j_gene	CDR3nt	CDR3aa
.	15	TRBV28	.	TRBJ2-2	TGTGCCAGCAGTTTATATACCAGGTCGACCGGGGAGCTGTTTTTT	CASSLYTRSTGELFF
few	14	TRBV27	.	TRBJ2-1	TGTGCCAGCAGTCCCGGCCTAGCTTTCAATGAGCAGTTCTTC	CASSPGLAFNEQFF
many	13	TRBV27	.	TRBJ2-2	TGTGCCAGCAGTCCAGTGAACACCGGGGAGCTGTTTTTT	CASSPVNTGELFF
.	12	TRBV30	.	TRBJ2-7	TGTGCCTGGAGTGTAGGAACCTACGAGCAGTACTTC	CAWSVGTYEQYF
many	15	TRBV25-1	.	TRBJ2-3	TGTGCCAGCAGTGAATTATTGACAGGCACAGATACGCAGTATTTT	CASSELLTGTDTQYF
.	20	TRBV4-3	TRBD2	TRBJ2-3	TGCGCCAGCAGCTCCGGCAGGACAGGACTAGCGGGGACTAGCACAGATACGCAGTATTTT	CASSSGRTGLAGTSTDTQYF
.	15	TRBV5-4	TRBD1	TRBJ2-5	TGTGCCAGCAGCTCAAAGGGACAGGGGCGAGAGACCCAGTACTTC	CASSSKGQGRETQYF
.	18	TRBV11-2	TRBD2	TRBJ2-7	TGTGCCAGCAGCTTACCGACTAGCGGGGGCCTAGGATTCTACGAGCAGTACTTC	CASSLPTSGGLGFYEQYF
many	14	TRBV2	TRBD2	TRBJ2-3	TGTGCCAGCACCCTAGCGGGGCACACAGATACGCAGTATTTT	CASTLAGHTDTQYF
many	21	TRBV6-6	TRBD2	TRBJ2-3	TGTGCCAGCAGCGAGTACACGGGACGAACCCGGCGGGAGTATAGCACAGATACGCAGTATTTT	CASSEYTGRTRREYSTDTQYF
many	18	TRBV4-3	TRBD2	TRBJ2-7	TGCGCCAGCAGCCAAGATAGAGGTGTAAGCGGGAGTTCCTACGAGCAGTACTTC	CASSQDRGVSGSSYEQYF
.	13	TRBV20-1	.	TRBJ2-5	TGCAGTGCTAGTACCCGTTACCAAGAGACCCAGTACTTC	CSASTRYQETQYF
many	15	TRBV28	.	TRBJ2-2	TGTGCCAGCAGTTTCTGGGGGGCGGACACCGGGGAGCTGTTTTTT	CASSFWGADTGELFF
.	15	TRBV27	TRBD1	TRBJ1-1	TGTGCCAGCAGTTTATCCGGACAGGGGGGAACTGAAGCTTTCTTT	CASSLSGQGGTEAFF
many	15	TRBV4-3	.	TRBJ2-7	TGCGCCAGCAGCCAAGATCGGGGCAGAGCCTACGAGCAGTACTTC	CASSQDRGRAYEQYF
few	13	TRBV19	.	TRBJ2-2	TGTGCCAGTAGTTGGGGGGCCACCGGGGAGCTGTTTTTT	CASSWGATGELFF
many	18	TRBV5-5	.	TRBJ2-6	TGTGCCAGCAGCGCATTACCGGGACTGACGTATGGGGCCAACGTCCTGACTTTC	CASSALPGLTYGANVLTF
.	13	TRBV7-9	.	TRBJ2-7	TGTGCCGGCAGCCTACAGAGCTCCTACGAGCAGTACTTC	CAGSLQSSYEQYF
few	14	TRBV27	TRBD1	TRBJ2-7	TGTGCCAGCAGACTCGGGACAGGGCTGGACGAGCAGTACTTC	CASRLGTGLDEQYF
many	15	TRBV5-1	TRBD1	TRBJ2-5	TGCGCCAGCAGCTTGGTGTGGGACAGGGGTGAGACCCAGTACTTC	CASSLVWDRGETQYF
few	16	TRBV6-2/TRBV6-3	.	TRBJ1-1	TGTGCCAGCAGTTACTCCGAAACGGCTGAGAACACTGAAGCTTTCTTT	CASSYSETAENTEAFF
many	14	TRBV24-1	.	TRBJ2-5	TGTGCCACCAGTGATCCCGACAGGAGTGAGACCCAGTACTTC	CATSDPDRSETQYF
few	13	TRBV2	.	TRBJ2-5	TGTGCCAGCACCCCCGGGACTGCAGAGACCCAGTACTTC	CASTPGTAETQYF
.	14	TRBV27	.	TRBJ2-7	TGTGCCAGCAGTACGGAGGTCCAGGGGCTCGAGCAGTACTTC	CASSTEVQGLEQYF
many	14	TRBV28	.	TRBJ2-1	TGTGCCAGCAGTTCTAAAAGACTGTACAATGAGCAGTTCTTC	CASSSKRLYNEQFF
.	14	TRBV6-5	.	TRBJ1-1	TGTGCCAGCAGTCGTGTTGTGGGTCAAATTGAAGCTTTCTTT	CASSRVVGQIEAFF
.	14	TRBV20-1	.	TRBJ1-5	TGCAGGGACCCCTCGGGGGGCGCAGGTCAGCCCCAGCATTTT	CRDPSGGAGQPQHF
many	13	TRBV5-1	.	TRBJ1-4	TGCGCCAGCAGCTTGCGAGATAATGAAAAACTGTTTTTT	CASSLRDNEKLFF
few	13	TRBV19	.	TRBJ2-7	TGTGCCAGTAGTATTATGGGGGCCAGGGAGCAGTACTTC	CASSIMGAREQYF